This paragraph covers one T cell receptor beta chain sequence. Its antigen is as yet unknown. Use of 60 Vbeta and 13 Jbeta primers characterized the PCR. Data came from immunoSEQ multiplex PCR; TCRdb stores just in-frame clones and leaves some out. The sample carries about 170,000 clones, almost 85% recorded once. This specimen belongs to a study of cytomegalovirus exposure and HLA in healthy donors. General study points: Reports indicated that the classifier achieved high specificity and sensitivity in diagnosing cytomegalovirus status. TCR sequences were mostly rare, though some public TCRs occurred in many donors.

Germline assignment: CDR1 MNHEY and CDR2 SVGAGI. V lost 2 bases and J lost 0; bases outside the gene matches: 3. The CDR3 totals 15 residues. The source material was PBMCs. The chain combines TRBV6-5 with TRBJ1-2; 7 nucleotides align to TRBD1. The TCR was taken from a boy younger than 10 in good health and CMV-seronegative. In DNA, the CDR3 is TGTGCCAGCAGTTACCAGGGGGGAGCTAACTATGGCTACACCTTC. This encodes CASSYQGGANYGYTF.